The 28 T cell receptor beta chains below come from one sample, sequenced in a study of tumor T cells in aggressive B-cell lymphoma. The assay was immunoSEQ multiplex PCR, and TCRdb's table has in-frame clones only and misses some. Of around 5,800 clones listed, over 70% were seen once; the top ten hold less than 8.5%. Sample: tumor tissue. These receptors were taken from an adult with diffuse large B cell lymphoma.

This chain joins TRBV7-9 and TRBJ1-1; the D gene is possibly TRBD1 (6 bases). The CDR3 covers 17 residues. V lost 4 bases and J 1 base, leaving 19 bases between the germline ends. Germline CDR1 reads SEHNR; CDR2 reads FQNEAQ (reference sequence). The CDR3 DNA reads as TGTGCCAGCAGCTCTCCAGCCGGACAGTGGAGGAACACTGAAGCTTTCTTT. Protein sequence: CASSSPAGQWRNTEAFF.

J is TRBJ1-1 and V is TRBV19; no clear D gene. CDR1 and CDR2 from the germline V gene are LNHDA and SQIVND (reference sequence). The CDR3 totals 11 residues. V was cut by 6 bases and J by 14 bases, with 16 bases left in between. This CDR3 reads CASSTKRSRFF. The DNA for the CDR3 is TGTGCCAGTAGCACAAAAAGGAGCCGCTTCTTT.

About this clone: The same CDR3 can be traced to other DNA sequences in this sample. The chain carries TRBV28 and TRBJ1-5; D not resolved. The germline CDR1 and CDR2 sequences are MDHEN and SYDVKM. This CDR3 has 15 amino acids. Trimming shortened V by 5 bases and J by 0 bases, and 11 bases separated the two germline ends. CDR3 loop: CASSPGKDSNQPQHF. The CDR3 region has the DNA TGTGCCAGCAGTCCCGGGAAAGATAGCAATCAGCCCCAGCATTTT.

This chain connects TRBV5-6 to TRBJ1-2; D is possibly TRBD1 (6 bases). Looked up from germline, CDR1 is SGHDT and CDR2 is YYEEEE. There are 13 residues in the CDR3. The ends were cut back, 4 bases at V and 3 bases at J, with 10 bases in the middle. DNA for the CDR3: TGTGCCAGCAGCATCGGGACATACTATGGCTACACCTTC. Its protein product is CASSIGTYYGYTF.

The chain uses TRBV6-6 and TRBJ1-1; maybe TRBD1 (6 bases). The CDR3 contains 11 residues. CDR1 and CDR2 (germline): MNHNY, SVGAGI (reference sequence). Trimming shortened V by 7 bases and J by 7 bases, and 10 bases separated the two germline ends. The CDR3 protein is CASIRGHEAFF. The CDR3, as DNA: TGTGCCAGCATCAGGGGACATGAAGCTTTCTTT.

The V and J genes are TRBV19 and TRBJ1-2, with 7 bases identical to TRBD1. The V and J ends lost 5 bases and 4 bases, in that order; junction bases with no gene match: 4. CDR1 and CDR2 from the germline V gene are LNHDA and SQIVND (reference sequence). The CDR3 spans 13 residues. CDR3 nucleotide sequence: TGTGCCAGTAGTGTGGGACAGCTCTATGGCTACACCTTC. This gives the protein CASSVGQLYGYTF.

The CDR3, as DNA: TGTGCCAGCAGCCGAAGGACATCTCCCTACGAGCAGTACTTC. Translating it yields CASSRRTSPYEQYF. The rearrangement uses TRBV5-4 and TRBJ2-7; weak D call: TRBD1 (5 bases). The V and J ends lost 4 bases and 2 bases respectively, with 13 bases between them. This CDR3 is 14 amino acids long. The V gene's germline CDR1 is SGHNT and CDR2 YYREEE (reference sequence).

This clone came up a few times. The chain links TRBV2 to TRBJ2-7; TRBD1 might be the D (6 bases). Trimming took off 11 bases at V and 1 base at J, with 12 bases between the two ends. The CDR3 is made up of 12 amino acids. Germline CDR1 and CDR2: SNHLY and FYNNEI. Here the CDR3 reads CAGRQASYEQYF. In DNA, the CDR3 is TGTGCCGGAAGACAGGCTTCCTACGAGCAGTACTTC. The whole variable domain, filled in from reference TRBV2 and TRBJ2-7, reads EPEVTQTPSHQVTQMGQEVILRCVPISNHLYFYWYRQILGQKVEFLVSFYNNEISEKSEIFDDQFSVERPDGSNFTLKIRSTKLEDSAMYFCAGRQASYEQYFGPGTRLTVT.

The V gene is TRBV25-1, the J gene TRBJ2-3; D not certain. This CDR3 region has 13 residues. Germline assignment: CDR1 MGHDK and CDR2 SYGVNS. The V end was cut by 5 bases, the J end by 2 bases, with 8 bases between. Here the CDR3 DNA reads TGTGCCAGCAGTAACAGCTTCACAGATACGCAGTATTTT. Translation: CASSNSFTDTQYF.

Notes on this clone: An end of the junction does not agree with germline; a read error may underlie this. The sample carries other DNA sequences with the same CDR3. The V gene is TRBV7-9, the J gene TRBJ2-7; possible D gene TRBD2, 7 bases. The CDR3 is 15 amino acids. Germline V gene lookup returns CDR1 SEHNR and CDR2 FQNEAQ (reference sequence). CDR3 sequence reads: CASSFGGGKTYEQYF. The DNA for the CDR3 is TGTGCCAGCAGCTTTGGGGGGGGCAAGACCTATGAGCAGTACTTC.

This chain links TRBV11-3 with TRBJ2-3; no firm D call. Germline loops: CDR1 SGHNT, CDR2 YENEEA. The V end lost 6 bases, the J end lost 1 base, and 17 bases lay between the germline ends. The length of the CDR3 is 16 residues. The CDR3 loop reads CASRKLKARGTDTQYF. The CDR3 coding sequence is TGTGCCAGCAGAAAGTTAAAGGCCCGGGGCACAGATACGCAGTATTTT.

The sample holds one count of this clone. This sample also contains other DNA sequences that code for the same CDR3. The V gene is TRBV5-4, the J gene TRBJ1-1; 9 bases agree with TRBD1. V was clipped by 4 bases and J by 3 bases; unmatched bases: 4. Germline V gene data show CDR1 as SGHNT and CDR2 as YYREEE (reference sequence). The CDR3 spans 14 residues. In DNA, the CDR3 is TGTGCCAGCAGCCTCGACAGGGGGGACACTGAAGCTTTCTTT. Protein sequence: CASSLDRGDTEAFF.

The J gene is TRBJ2-4, the V gene TRBV4-1; D gene unclear. The CDR3 sequence is 17 residues long. V lost 0 bases and J lost 4, with 16 bases in between. Germline V CDR1 and CDR2: MGHRA, YSYEKL. The CDR3 is CASSQEGSAQQKNIQYF. The CDR3 coding sequence is TGCGCCAGCAGCCAAGAAGGATCAGCGCAGCAAAAAAACATTCAGTACTTC.

Only a few counts were recorded for this clone. V is TRBV10-1 and J is TRBJ2-3; 7 nucleotides match TRBD1. V shed 2 bases, J shed 2 bases, and the junction held 10 bases outside the gene matches. There are 17 residues in the CDR3. From germline, CDR1 is WNHNN and CDR2 SYGVQD (reference sequence). The CDR3 DNA reads as TGCGCCAGCAGTGAGACGGCAGGGGGTATACACACAGATACGCAGTATTTT. Its translation: CASSETAGGIHTDTQYF.

In nucleotides, the CDR3 is TGTGCCAGCAGCTTAAATGAACAGAATGAGCAGTTCTTC. Residues: CASSLNEQNEQFF. The chain combines TRBV11-3 with TRBJ2-1; no definite D call. The CDR3 totals 13 residues. Trimming cost V 2 bases and J 7 bases, with 9 bases left between them. The germline V gene has CDR1 SGHNT and CDR2 YENEEA. The complete variable domain, with remaining parts taken from reference TRBV11-3 and TRBJ2-1, reads EAGVVQSPRYKIIEKKQPVAFWCNPISGHNTLYWYLQNLGQGPELLIRYENEEAVDDSQLPKDRFSAERLKGVDSTLKIQPAELGDSAVYLCASSLNEQNEQFFGPGTRLTVL.

The genes are TRBV6-1 and TRBJ2-1; TRBD1 agrees at 7 bases. The CDR3 is 15 residues long. CDR1 and CDR2 (germline): MNHNS, SASEGT. The V segment lost 4 bases and the J segment 9 bases; nucleotides outside the gene matches: 12. The CDR3 reads CASSVVVGTAGEQFF. The CDR3 DNA reads TGTGCCAGCAGTGTCGTTGTGGGGACAGCCGGTGAGCAGTTCTTC.

This chain links TRBV10-3 with TRBJ2-3; TRBD2 aligns across 11 bases. The V gene's germline CDR1 is ENHRY and CDR2 SYGVKD. The CDR3 extends over 15 amino acids. The junction had 4 bases not matched to a gene; V was cut back by 6 bases and J by 2 bases. CDR3 DNA sequence: TGTGCCATCAGGACTAGCGGGACGTACACAGATACGCAGTATTTT. It encodes CAIRTSGTYTDTQYF.

V is TRBV27 and J is TRBJ2-5, with D perhaps matching TRBD1 (6 bases). The J call may be mistaken, given a closer DNA end match to TRBJ2-7. The CDR3 sequence is 13 residues long. Germline CDR1 reads MNHEY; CDR2 reads SMNVEV (reference sequence). The CDR3 is CASSFNRAYEQYF. The DNA for the CDR3 is TGTGCCAGCAGTTTTAACAGGGCCTACGAGCAGTACTTC.

The V call is TRBV9, the J call TRBJ2-1, with 11 bases matching TRBD2. V lost 0 bases and J lost 6; bases outside the gene matches: 2. CDR1 and CDR2 (germline): SGDLS, YYNGEE. This CDR3 spans 15 amino acids. The CDR3 DNA reads as TGTGCCAGCAGCGTAGGGACTAGCGGGTTCAATGAGCAGTTCTTC. Its translation is CASSVGTSGFNEQFF. Looking up the rest from reference TRBV9 and TRBJ2-1 gives the full variable domain: DSGVTQTPKHLITATGQRVTLRCSPRSGDLSVYWYQQSLDQGLQFLIQYYNGEERAKGNILERFSAQQFPDLHSELNLSSLELGDSALYFCASSVGTSGFNEQFFGPGTRLTVL.

The chain combines TRBV28 with TRBJ1-1; weak D call: TRBD1 (6 bases). V was shortened by 3 bases and J by 6 bases, with 17 bases between the two germline ends. Germline-derived CDR1 and CDR2 are MDHEN and SYDVKM. The CDR3 extends over 15 amino acids. CDR3 DNA: TGTGCCAGCAGTTTGGAGGACAGAGTACCCCCTGAAGCTTTCTTT. Protein product: CASSLEDRVPPEAFF.

The CDR3 region is CASSVGPGSAFNEQFF. The CDR3 DNA reads as TGTGCCAGCAGCGTAGGCCCCGGGAGCGCCTTCAATGAGCAGTTCTTC. J is TRBJ2-1 and V is TRBV9; D possibly corresponds to TRBD2 (6 bases). V gave up 0 bases and J gave up 6 bases, with 16 bases separating them. Germline V lookup: CDR1 SGDLS, CDR2 YYNGEE. The length of the CDR3 is 16 residues.

The chain couples TRBV11-2 to TRBJ2-7, with a possible D match to TRBD2 (6 bases). Trimming took 3 bases from V and 2 from J, leaving 14 bases between them. Germline assignment: CDR1 SGHAT and CDR2 FQNNGV. CDR3 size: 15 residues. The chain's CDR3 is CASSFSGPSAYEQYF. DNA for the CDR3: TGTGCCAGCAGCTTTAGCGGACCGTCGGCCTACGAGCAGTACTTC.

This rearrangement joins TRBV9 to TRBJ2-3; 9 positions agree with TRBD2. CDR1 is SGDLS and CDR2 is YYNGEE in the germline V gene. The CDR3 has 15 amino acids. V gave up 3 bases and J gave up 3 bases; unmatched junction bases: 5. Written as DNA, the CDR3 is TGTGCCAGCAGCGAACTAGCGGGCCGGACAGATACGCAGTATTTT. Protein sequence: CASSELAGRTDTQYF.

V gene TRBV4-2 combines with J gene TRBJ2-2; 11 bases align to TRBD2. The CDR3 spans 17 residues. Trimming at V came to 4 bases and at J to 1 base, leaving 5 bases not matched to a gene. Germline lookup yields CDR1 LGHNA and CDR2 YNFKEQ. The CDR3 is CASSRYGTSGNTGELFF. In nucleotides, the CDR3 is TGTGCCAGCAGCCGATACGGGACTAGCGGGAACACCGGGGAGCTGTTTTTT.

The CDR3: CSVRDRGSGNTIYF. CDR3 nucleotide sequence: TGCAGCGTTCGTGACAGGGGCTCTGGAAACACCATATATTTT. V and J are TRBV29-1 and TRBJ1-3, with 8 positions matching TRBD1. V was pared by 5 bases and J by 0 bases, with 3 bases of the junction left unmatched. Germline CDR1 SQVTM, CDR2 ANQGSEA. The CDR3 extends over 14 amino acids.

In its sample, this clone was seen once. At one of its ends the junction is not consistent with the germline gene, which may arise from a read error. This specimen includes other DNA sequences encoding the same CDR3. V and J are TRBV10-3 and TRBJ1-2; 9 nucleotides agree with TRBD1. The CDR3 extends over 16 amino acids. Germline V lookup: CDR1 ENHRY, CDR2 SYGVKD. Written as DNA, the CDR3 is TGTGCCATAAGTGATAGGGACAGGGAATTTAACTATGGCTACACCTTC. Amino acids: CAISDRDREFNYGYTF.

Here the CDR3 DNA reads TGTGCCAGCAGCTTCGGACAGAGCGACACTGAAGCTTTCTTT. It encodes CASSFGQSDTEAFF. The V call is TRBV7-9, the J call TRBJ1-1; D may be TRBD1 (6 bases). Germline V gene sequence: CDR1 SEHNR, CDR2 FQNEAQ (reference sequence). The V end lost 3 bases, the J end lost 3 bases, and 11 bases lay between the germline ends. The CDR3 loop spans 14 amino acids.

The chain is built from TRBV4-2 and TRBJ2-7, with TRBD2 matching over 8 bases. The CDR3 has 16 amino acids. The V gene's germline CDR1 is LGHNA and CDR2 YNFKEQ. The trim removed 2 bases at V and 3 bases at J, leaving 9 bases unmatched. This CDR3 reads CASSQTTSGVYYEQYF. CDR3 coding DNA: TGTGCCAGCAGCCAAACAACTAGCGGTGTTTACTACGAGCAGTACTTC.